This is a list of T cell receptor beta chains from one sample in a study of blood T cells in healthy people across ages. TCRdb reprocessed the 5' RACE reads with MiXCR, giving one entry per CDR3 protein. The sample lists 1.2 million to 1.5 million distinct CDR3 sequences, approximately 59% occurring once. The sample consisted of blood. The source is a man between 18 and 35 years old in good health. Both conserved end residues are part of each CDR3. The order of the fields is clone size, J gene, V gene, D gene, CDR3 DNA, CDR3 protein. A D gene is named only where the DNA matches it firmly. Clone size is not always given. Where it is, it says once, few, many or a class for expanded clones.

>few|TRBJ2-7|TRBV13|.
TGTGCCAGCAGCCCCCCCTCCGAAGGCGAGCAGTACTTC
CASSPPSEGEQYF
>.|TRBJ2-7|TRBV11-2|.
TGTGCCAGCAGCTGGAGTGACGGCTACGAGCAGTACTTC
CASSWSDGYEQYF
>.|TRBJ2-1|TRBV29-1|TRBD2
TGCAGCGTTAGGGGACTAGCGGGAGTAGTTGAGCAGTTCTTC
CSVRGLAGVVEQFF
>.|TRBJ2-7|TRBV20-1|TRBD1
TGCAGTGCTACCCCGACAGGGGGCGTTTGGGAGCAGTACTTC
CSATPTGGVWEQYF
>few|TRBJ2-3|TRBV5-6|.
TGTGCCAGCAGCTTGGCCGGGGTTAGCGGCACAGATACGCAGTATTTT
CASSLAGVSGTDTQYF
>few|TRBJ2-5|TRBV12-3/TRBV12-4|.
TGTGCCAGCAGCTGGGTCGCGGGGCAGGAGACCCAGTACTTC
CASSWVAGQETQYF
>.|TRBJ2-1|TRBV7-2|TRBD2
TGTGCCAGCAGCGAAAACCGGGGACTTAGCGGGTGGTTCTTC
CASSENRGLSGWFF
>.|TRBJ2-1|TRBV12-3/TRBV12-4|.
TGTGCCAGCAGTGAAACTAGTTTCAATGAGCAGTTCTTC
CASSETSFNEQFF
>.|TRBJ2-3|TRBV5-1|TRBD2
TGCGCCAGCAGCTTGTATTCCGGGACTAGCGGGAGGGCCGGAGATACGCAGTATTTT
CASSLYSGTSGRAGDTQYF
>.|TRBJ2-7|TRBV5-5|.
TGTGCCAGCAGCTTGAGGCAGGTAACCTACGAGCAGTACTTC
CASSLRQVTYEQYF
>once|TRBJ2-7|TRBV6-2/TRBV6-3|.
TGTGCCAGCAGTCCAGGGGAGATCAACGAGCAGTACTTC
CASSPGEINEQYF
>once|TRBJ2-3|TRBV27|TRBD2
TGTGCCAGCAGTTTAATTAGCGGGGACCGGGATACGCAGTATTTT
CASSLISGDRDTQYF
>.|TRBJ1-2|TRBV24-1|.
TGTGCCACCAGAGAAAGTTATGGCTACACCTTC
CATRESYGYTF
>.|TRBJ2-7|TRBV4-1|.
TGCGCCAGCAGCCAACCACCGGGACGTTCGGACTACGAGCAGTACTTC
CASSQPPGRSDYEQYF